This T cell receptor beta chain was obtained from a study of read filtering for tumor transcriptome and immune sequencing. Overall study findings and caveats: Dropping single-read clonotypes raised IR-seq and RNA-seq shared-clonotype correlation.

Every patient had bone marrow sampled while the disease was active. The library was built from around 380 ng RNA with molecular barcoded adaptors for alpha/delta and beta/gamma chains. One entry per CDR3 protein results from TCRdb running MiXCR on the reads. The sample gives under 80,000 distinct CDR3 sequences, roughly a fifth of which show up once; over 11% is in the top ten. This clonotype came up many times. Its antigen is not identified. Sample: a population of CD138-negative cells sorted from bone marrow. This receptor was obtained from a donor aged 40 or over with multiple myeloma.

The CDR3 DNA reads TGCGCCAGCCGGGACCCTGGTGTCGGTTCAAGCACAGATACGCAGTATTTT. It specifies CASRDPGVGSSTDTQYF. The chain has TRBV4-1 and TRBJ2-3; either TRBD1 or TRBD2 may fit D (5 bases each). The CDR3 is 17 amino acids. The V end lost 8 bases, the J end lost 0 bases, and 21 bases lay between the germline ends. In germline, CDR1 is MGHRA, CDR2 YSYEKL.